This T cell receptor (beta chain) was captured in a study of shared clonotypes between healthy human individuals. There are 14 residues in the CDR3. V lost 4 bases and J lost 2; bases outside the gene matches: 2. Germline-derived CDR1 and CDR2 are SGHVS and FNYEAQ. As processed by the authors: Because ImmunoSEQ provided only junction sequences with no quality scores, the filtering differed. Profiling relied on immunoSEQ multiplex PCR, and the TCRdb table lists in-frame clones only, not all of them. Clone size and the V and J calls come from that table; the DNA yielded D and trimming. In the table there are about 580,000 clones, roughly 98% of which are singletons. Overall study findings and caveats: Generation of non-shared clonotypes was less probable than generation of clonotypes shared by all four donors. It was the few donors that limited the genetic and exposure-history diversity represented.

Only CD45RO-negative cells positively selected for CCR7 counted as naive CD8 cells, so terminally differentiated effector memory CD45RA+ cells were excluded. Nashville, Tennessee was home to all donors, who were Caucasian adults. This clone appeared once. Antigen specificity is unknown. This chain uses TRBV7-6 with TRBJ2-3; 8 bases fit TRBD1. Sequencing used naive CD8+ T cells sorted from blood. The receptor was derived from a man aged 25-45 years in good health. In DNA form, the CDR3 reads TGTGCCAGCAGCTGGACAGGGATCACAGATACGCAGTATTTT. This gives the protein CASSWTGITDTQYF.